This T cell receptor beta chain was sequenced for a study of blood T cell repertoires in COVID-19. Study context: The United States, Italy and Spain were the sources of the acute and convalescent COVID-19 samples. T cells, B-cell-depleted T cells, or PBMCs provided the cDNA or gDNA that served as material.

The V and J ends lost 2 bases and 3 bases, in that order; junction bases with no gene match: 13. The CDR3 length is 17 residues. Germline CDR1 and CDR2: MNHEY and SVGEGT. In the original processing: The assay estimated nucleated cells by amplifying reference gene primers. This table comes from immunoSEQ multiplex PCR, and its TCRdb copy is limited to in-frame clones, with some not included. Clone size and the V and J calls come from that table; the DNA yielded D and trimming. The sample gives roughly 120,000 clones, approximately 86% of which show up once; roughly 1% is in the top ten. Sequenced input: peripheral blood. The chain links TRBV6-2 or TRBV6-3 to TRBJ2-7; 7 bases are a match to TRBD1. The source is a woman aged 45-59 years with active or convalescent COVID-19. CDR3 nucleotides: TGTGCCAGCAGTTACCAAGGGACAGTCAACTACTTCTACGAGCAGTACTTC. Its translation: CASSYQGTVNYFYEQYF.